The source of this TCR beta chain is a study of blood T cell repertoires in COVID-19. Assay used: immunoSEQ multiplex PCR; TCRdb lists only in-frame clones, some missing. This sample carries 100,000 to 150,000 clones, around 85% of them seen once, and the ten largest clones take roughly a sixth. This CDR3 comprises 15 residues. Looked up from germline, CDR1 is MDHEN and CDR2 is SYDVKM. V gave up 7 bases and J gave up 7 bases, with 20 bases separating them. The clonotype comes from a man aged 25 to 40 with COVID-19, enrolled during active disease. The sequenced sample consisted of peripheral blood. The chain couples TRBV28 to TRBJ1-5, with D perhaps matching TRBD1 (5 bases). The CDR3 coding sequence is TGTGCCAGCAACCAACCGGGGGGTGGAAAACAGCCCCAGCATTTT. It translates to CASNQPGGGKQPQHF. Full variable domain (rest looked up from reference TRBV28 and TRBJ1-5): DVKVTQSSRYLVKRTGEKVFLECVQDMDHENMFWYRQDPGLGLRLIYFSYDVKMKEKGDIPEGYSVSREKKERFSLILESASTNQTSMYLCASNQPGGGKQPQHFGDGTRLSIL.